This TCR beta chain is drawn from a study of control samples from healthy donors and cancer patients. Sequencing was performed with immunoSEQ multiplex PCR; in TCRdb, only in-frame clones are kept and a portion is missing. The sample lists about 180,000 clones; just over 90% were seen once. The germline V gene has CDR1 SNHLY and CDR2 FYNNEI. V shed 7 bases, J shed 0 bases, and the junction held 9 bases outside the gene matches. The CDR3 covers 15 residues. The clonotype was recovered from a young man in good health. The sequenced material came from blood. This chain connects TRBV2 to TRBJ2-7; 7 bases match TRBD1. CDR3 sequence: CASNPPTGPSYEQYF. Here the CDR3 DNA reads TGTGCCAGCAACCCGCCGACAGGGCCCTCCTACGAGCAGTACTTC.